This TCR beta chain was recorded in a study of T cell clonality in common variable immunodeficiency. Study-wide points: In common variable immunodeficiency, TCR beta chains reportedly carried fewer deletions and N-nucleotide insertions. Shared TCRbeta clones were fewer between CVID subjects than controls.

A word on this clone: Its antigen remains unknown. Read data end 3 residues before the CDR3 end; the end is taken from the germline J gene.

Some clones are missing from TCRdb's copy, which holds only in-frame ones; the method was immunoSEQ multiplex PCR. The data list approximately 21,000 clones, none observed once; approximately 2.6% falls to the top ten. Germline CDR1 is SGHRS and CDR2 is YFSETQ. V shed 4 bases, J shed 6 bases, and the junction held 6 bases outside the gene matches. CDR3 length: 14 amino acids. The source of this sequence is a human donor with common variable immunodeficiency. Sequenced material: peripheral blood mononuclear cells. The rearrangement uses TRBV5-1 and TRBJ2-3; 9 nucleotides agree with TRBD1. CDR3 in amino acids: CASSAGQGTDTQYF. The part of the CDR3 DNA that was read is TGCGCCAGCAGCGCGGGACAGGGAACCGATACG.